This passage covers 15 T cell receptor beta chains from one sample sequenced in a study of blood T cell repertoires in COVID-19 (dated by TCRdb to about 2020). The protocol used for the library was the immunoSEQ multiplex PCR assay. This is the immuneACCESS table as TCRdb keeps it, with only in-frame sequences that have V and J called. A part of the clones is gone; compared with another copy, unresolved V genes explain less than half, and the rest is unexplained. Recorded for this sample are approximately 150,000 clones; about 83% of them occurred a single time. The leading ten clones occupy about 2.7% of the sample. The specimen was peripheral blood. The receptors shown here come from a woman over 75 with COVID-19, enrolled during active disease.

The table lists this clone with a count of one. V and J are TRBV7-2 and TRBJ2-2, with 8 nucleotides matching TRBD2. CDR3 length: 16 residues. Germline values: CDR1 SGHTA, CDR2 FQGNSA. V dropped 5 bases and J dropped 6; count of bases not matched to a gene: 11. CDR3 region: CASSLTGTSPSGELFF. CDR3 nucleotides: TGTGCCAGCAGCCTTACAGGGACTAGTCCCTCCGGGGAGCTGTTTTTT.

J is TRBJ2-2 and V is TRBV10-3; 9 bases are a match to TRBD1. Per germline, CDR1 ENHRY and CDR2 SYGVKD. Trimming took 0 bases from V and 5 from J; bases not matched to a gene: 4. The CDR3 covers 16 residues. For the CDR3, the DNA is TGTGCCATCAGTGAGTCAGGGACAGGGAAGACCGGGGAGCTGTTTTTT. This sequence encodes CAISESGTGKTGELFF.

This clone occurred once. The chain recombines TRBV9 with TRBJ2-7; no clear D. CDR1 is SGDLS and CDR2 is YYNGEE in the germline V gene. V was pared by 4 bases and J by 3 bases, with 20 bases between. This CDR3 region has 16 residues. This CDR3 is CASSPRRVNSHYEQYF. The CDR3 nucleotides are TGTGCCAGCAGCCCTAGAAGAGTCAATAGCCACTACGAGCAGTACTTC. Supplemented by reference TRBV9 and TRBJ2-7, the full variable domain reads DSGVTQTPKHLITATGQRVTLRCSPRSGDLSVYWYQQSLDQGLQFLIQYYNGEERAKGNILERFSAQQFPDLHSELNLSSLELGDSALYFCASSPRRVNSHYEQYFGPGTRLTVT.

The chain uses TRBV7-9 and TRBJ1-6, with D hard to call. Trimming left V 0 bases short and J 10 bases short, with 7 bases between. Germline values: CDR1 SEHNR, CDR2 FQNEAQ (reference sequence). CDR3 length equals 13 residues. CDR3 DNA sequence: TGTGCCAGCAGCTTAGCCGGGGTATCACCCCTCCACTTT. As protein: CASSLAGVSPLHF.

CDR3 nucleotides: TGTGCCAGTAGTGGTCGGGGGAGGGGGGCTTTCTTT. It specifies CASSGRGRGAFF. The rearrangement joins TRBV19 to TRBJ1-1; possibly TRBD1 for D (6 bases). The CDR3 is 12 amino acids. V dropped 5 bases and J dropped 11 bases, with 15 bases sitting between them. Germline V lookup: CDR1 LNHDA, CDR2 SQIVND (reference sequence). Looking up the rest from reference TRBV19 and TRBJ1-1 gives the full variable domain: DGGITQSPKYLFRKEGQNVTLSCEQNLNHDAMYWYRQDPGQGLRLIYYSQIVNDFQKGDIAEGYSVSREKKESFPLTVTSAQKNPTAFYLCASSGRGRGAFFGQGTRLTVV.

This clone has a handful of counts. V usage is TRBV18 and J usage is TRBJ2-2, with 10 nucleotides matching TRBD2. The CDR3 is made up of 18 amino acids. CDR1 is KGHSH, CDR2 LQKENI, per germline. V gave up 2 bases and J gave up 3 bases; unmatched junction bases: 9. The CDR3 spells CASSPLPTSGIYTGELFF. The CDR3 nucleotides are TGTGCCAGCTCACCATTGCCAACTAGCGGGATTTACACCGGGGAGCTGTTTTTT.

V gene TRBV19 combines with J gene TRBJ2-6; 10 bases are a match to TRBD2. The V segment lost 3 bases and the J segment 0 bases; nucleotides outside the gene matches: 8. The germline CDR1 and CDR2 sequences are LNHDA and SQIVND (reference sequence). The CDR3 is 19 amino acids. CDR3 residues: CASSISPSGSISGANVLTF. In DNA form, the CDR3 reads TGTGCCAGTAGTATTTCCCCTAGCGGGAGTATCTCTGGGGCCAACGTCCTGACTTTC.

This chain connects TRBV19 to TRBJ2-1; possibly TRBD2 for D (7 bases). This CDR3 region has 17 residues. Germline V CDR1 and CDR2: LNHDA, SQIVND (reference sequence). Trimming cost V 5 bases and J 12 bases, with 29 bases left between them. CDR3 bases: TGTGCCAGTAGTCACCTTGCCGAGGGGACACTAGCGTCTATGCAGTTCTTC. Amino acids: CASSHLAEGTLASMQFF.

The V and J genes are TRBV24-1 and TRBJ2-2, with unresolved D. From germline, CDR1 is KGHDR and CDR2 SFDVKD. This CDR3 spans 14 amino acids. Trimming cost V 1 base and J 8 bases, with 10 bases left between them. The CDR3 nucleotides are TGTGCCACCAGTGATTTTTCTAGAGGTGGGGAGCTGTTTTTT. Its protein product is CATSDFSRGGELFF.

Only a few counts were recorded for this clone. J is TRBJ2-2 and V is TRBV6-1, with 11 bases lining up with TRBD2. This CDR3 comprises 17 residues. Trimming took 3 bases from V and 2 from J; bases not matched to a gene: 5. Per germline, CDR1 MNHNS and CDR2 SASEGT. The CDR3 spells CASSERLAGGNTGELFF. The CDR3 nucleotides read TGTGCCAGCAGTGAGCGGCTAGCGGGAGGAAACACCGGGGAGCTGTTTTTT.

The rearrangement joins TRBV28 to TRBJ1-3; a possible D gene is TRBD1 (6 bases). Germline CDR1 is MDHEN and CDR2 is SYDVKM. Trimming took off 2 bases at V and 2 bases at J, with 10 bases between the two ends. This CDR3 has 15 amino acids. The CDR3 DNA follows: TGTGCCAGCAGTTTAGGGGGCAACGCTGGAAACACCATATATTTT. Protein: CASSLGGNAGNTIYF.

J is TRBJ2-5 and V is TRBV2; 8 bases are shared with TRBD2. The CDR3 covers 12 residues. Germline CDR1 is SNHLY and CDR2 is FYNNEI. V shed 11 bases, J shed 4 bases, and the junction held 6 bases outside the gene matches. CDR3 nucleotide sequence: TGTGCCTACCGGGGGGGAGGAGAGACCCAGTACTTC. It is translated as CAYRGGGETQYF.

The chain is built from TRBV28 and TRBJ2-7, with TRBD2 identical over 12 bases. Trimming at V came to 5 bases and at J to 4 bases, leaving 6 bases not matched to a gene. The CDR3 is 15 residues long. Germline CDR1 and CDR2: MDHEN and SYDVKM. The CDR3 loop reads CASSALLAGGYEQYF. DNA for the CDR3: TGTGCCAGCAGTGCCCTACTAGCGGGAGGATACGAGCAGTACTTC.

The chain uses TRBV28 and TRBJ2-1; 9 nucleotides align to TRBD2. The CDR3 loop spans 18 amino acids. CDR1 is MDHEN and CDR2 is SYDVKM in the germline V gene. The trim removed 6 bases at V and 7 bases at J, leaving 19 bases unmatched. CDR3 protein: CASSPEPGLAGLKNEQFF. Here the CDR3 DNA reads TGTGCCAGCAGCCCCGAACCAGGGCTAGCGGGATTAAAGAATGAGCAGTTCTTC. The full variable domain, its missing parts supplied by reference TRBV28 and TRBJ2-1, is DVKVTQSSRYLVKRTGEKVFLECVQDMDHENMFWYRQDPGLGLRLIYFSYDVKMKEKGDIPEGYSVSREKKERFSLILESASTNQTSMYLCASSPEPGLAGLKNEQFFGPGTRLTVL.

The CDR3 DNA reads as TGTGCCAGCAGCACGTCGACCCCGACAGATCGGAATGGCTACACCTTC. Translating gives CASSTSTPTDRNGYTF. The chain has TRBV9 and TRBJ1-2; TRBD1 might be the D (5 bases). CDR1 is SGDLS, CDR2 YYNGEE, per germline. The CDR3 runs 16 residues. The V and J ends lost 4 bases and 6 bases respectively, with 22 bases between them.